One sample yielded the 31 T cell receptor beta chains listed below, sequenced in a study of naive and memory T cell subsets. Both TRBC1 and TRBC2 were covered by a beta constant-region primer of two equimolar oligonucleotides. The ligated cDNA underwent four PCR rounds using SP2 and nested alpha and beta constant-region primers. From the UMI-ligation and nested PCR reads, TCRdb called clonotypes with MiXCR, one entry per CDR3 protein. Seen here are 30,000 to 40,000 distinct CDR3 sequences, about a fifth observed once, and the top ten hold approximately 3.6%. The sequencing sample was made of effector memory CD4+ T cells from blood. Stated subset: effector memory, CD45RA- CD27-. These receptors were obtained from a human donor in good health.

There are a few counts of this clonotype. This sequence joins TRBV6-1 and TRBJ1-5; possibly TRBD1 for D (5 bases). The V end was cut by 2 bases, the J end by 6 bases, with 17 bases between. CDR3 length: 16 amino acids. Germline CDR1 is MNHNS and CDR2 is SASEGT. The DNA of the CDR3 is TGTGCCAGCAGTGAAAGCCTCATAGGAACAGGTCAGCCCCAGCATTTT. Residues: CASSESLIGTGQPQHF.

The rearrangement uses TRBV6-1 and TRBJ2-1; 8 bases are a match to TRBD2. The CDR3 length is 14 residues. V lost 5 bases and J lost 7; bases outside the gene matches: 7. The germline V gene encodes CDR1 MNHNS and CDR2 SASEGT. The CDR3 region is CASSIGRAVNEQFF. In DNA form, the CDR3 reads TGTGCCAGCAGTATCGGGAGGGCGGTGAATGAGCAGTTCTTC.

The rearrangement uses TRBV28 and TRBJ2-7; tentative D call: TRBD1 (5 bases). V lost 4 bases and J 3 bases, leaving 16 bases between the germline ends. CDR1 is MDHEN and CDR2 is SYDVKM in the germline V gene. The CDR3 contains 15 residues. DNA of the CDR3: TGTGCCAGCAGTTCCCTCCAGGGTCCCTACTACGAGCAGTACTTC. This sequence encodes CASSSLQGPYYEQYF.

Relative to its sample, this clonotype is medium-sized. The CDR3 coding sequence is TGTGCCAGCAGAATTACTGCGTCTACTGAAGCTTTCTTT. It yields the protein CASRITASTEAFF. V and J are TRBV28 and TRBJ1-1, with unresolved D. The CDR3 spans 13 residues. Per the germline V gene, CDR1 is MDHEN and CDR2 is SYDVKM. Deletions cut 6 bases from V and 5 bases from J, with 13 bases between.

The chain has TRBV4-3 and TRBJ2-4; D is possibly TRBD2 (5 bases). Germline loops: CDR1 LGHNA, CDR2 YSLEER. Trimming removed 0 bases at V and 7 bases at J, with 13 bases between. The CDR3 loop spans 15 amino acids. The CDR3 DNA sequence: TGCGCCAGCAGCCAAGAGGCGGGTCCGGGGAACATTCAGTACTTC. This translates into CASSQEAGPGNIQYF.

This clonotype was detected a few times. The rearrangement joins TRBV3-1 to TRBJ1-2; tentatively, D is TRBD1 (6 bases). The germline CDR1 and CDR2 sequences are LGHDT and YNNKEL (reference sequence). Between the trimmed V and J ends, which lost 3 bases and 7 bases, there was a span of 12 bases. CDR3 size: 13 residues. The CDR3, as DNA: TGTGCCAGCAGCCAGGACAGAAGTCGTGGCTACACCTTC. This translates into CASSQDRSRGYTF. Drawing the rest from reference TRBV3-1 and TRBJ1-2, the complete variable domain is DTAVSQTPKYLVTQMGNDKSIKCEQNLGHDTMYWYKQDSKKFLKIMFSYNNKELIINETVPNRFSPKSPDKAHLNLHINSLELGDSAVYFCASSQDRSRGYTFGSGTRLTVV.

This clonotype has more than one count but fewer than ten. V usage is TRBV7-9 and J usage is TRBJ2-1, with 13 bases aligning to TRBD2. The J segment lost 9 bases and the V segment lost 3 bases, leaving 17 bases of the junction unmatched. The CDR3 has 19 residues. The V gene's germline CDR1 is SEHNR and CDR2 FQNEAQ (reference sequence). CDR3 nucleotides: TGTGCCAGCAGCTTCGCCGGCGGCCTACTAGCGGGAGGGCCGAGTGAGCAGTTCTTC. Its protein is CASSFAGGLLAGGPSEQFF.

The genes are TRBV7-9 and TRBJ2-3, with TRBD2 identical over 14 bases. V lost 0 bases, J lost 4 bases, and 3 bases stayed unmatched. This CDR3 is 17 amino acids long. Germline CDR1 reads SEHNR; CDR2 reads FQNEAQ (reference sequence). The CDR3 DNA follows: TGTGCCAGCAGCTTAGCCGGACTAGCGGGAGGCCCAGATACGCAGTATTTT. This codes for CASSLAGLAGGPDTQYF. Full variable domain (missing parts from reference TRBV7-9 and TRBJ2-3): DTGVSQNPRHKITKRGQNVTFRCDPISEHNRLYWYRQTLGQGPEFLTYFQNEAQLEKSRLLSDRFSAERPKGSFSTLEIQRTEQGDSAMYLCASSLAGLAGGPDTQYFGPGTRLTVL.

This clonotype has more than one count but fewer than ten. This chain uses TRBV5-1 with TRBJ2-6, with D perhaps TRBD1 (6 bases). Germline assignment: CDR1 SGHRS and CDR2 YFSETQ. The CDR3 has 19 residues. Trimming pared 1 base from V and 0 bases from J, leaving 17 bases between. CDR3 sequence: CASSLNPQGTGSGANVLTF. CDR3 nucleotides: TGCGCCAGCAGCTTGAACCCTCAGGGGACGGGCTCTGGGGCCAACGTCCTGACTTTC.

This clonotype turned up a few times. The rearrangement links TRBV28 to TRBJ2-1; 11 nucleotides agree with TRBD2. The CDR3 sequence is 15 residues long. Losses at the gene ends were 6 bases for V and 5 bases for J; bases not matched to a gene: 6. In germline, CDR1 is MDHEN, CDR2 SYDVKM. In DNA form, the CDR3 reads TGTGCCAGCAGAGATAGCGGGAGGGCGGACAATGAGCAGTTCTTC. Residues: CASRDSGRADNEQFF.

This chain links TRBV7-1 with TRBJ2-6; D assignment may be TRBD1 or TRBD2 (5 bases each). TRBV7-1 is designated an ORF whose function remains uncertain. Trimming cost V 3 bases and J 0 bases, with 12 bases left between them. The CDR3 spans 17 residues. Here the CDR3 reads CASSSPGRNSGANVLTF. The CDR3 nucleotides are TGTGCCAGCAGCTCTCCGGGACGTAACTCTGGGGCCAACGTCCTGACTTTC.

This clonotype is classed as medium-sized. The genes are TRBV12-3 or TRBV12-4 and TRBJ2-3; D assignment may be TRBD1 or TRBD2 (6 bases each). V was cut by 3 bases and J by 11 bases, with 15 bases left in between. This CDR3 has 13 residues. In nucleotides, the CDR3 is TGTGCCAGCAGTTTGAACGGGGGCGTTGGGCAGTATTTT. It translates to CASSLNGGVGQYF.

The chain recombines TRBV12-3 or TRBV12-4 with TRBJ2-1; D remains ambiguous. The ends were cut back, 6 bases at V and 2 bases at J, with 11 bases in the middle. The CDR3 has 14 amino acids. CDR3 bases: TGTGCCAGCAGCCCGTGGCTCACCTACAATGAGCAGTTCTTC. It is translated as CASSPWLTYNEQFF.

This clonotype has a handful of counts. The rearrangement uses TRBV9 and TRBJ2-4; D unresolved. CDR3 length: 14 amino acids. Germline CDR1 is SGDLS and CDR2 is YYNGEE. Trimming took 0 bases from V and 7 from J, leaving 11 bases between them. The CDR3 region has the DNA TGTGCCAGCAGCGTAGGCAGTACATGGAACATTCAGTACTTC. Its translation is CASSVGSTWNIQYF.

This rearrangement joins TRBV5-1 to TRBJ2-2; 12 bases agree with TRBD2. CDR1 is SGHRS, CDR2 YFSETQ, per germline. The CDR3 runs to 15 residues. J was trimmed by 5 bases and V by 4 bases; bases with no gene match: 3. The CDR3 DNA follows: TGCGCCAGCAGCGTGACTAGCGGGAGTACCGGGGAGCTGTTTTTT. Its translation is CASSVTSGSTGELFF.

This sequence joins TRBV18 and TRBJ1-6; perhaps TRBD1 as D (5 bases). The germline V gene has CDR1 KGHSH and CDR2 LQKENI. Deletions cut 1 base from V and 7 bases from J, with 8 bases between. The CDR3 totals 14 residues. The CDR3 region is CASSPRQGNSPLHF. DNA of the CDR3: TGTGCCAGCTCACCACGGCAGGGCAATTCACCCCTCCACTTT. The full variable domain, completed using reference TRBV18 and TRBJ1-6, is NAGVMQNPRHLVRRRGQEARLRCSPMKGHSHVYWYRQLPEEGLKFMVYLQKENIIDESGMPKERFSAEFPKEGPSILRIQQVVRGDSAAYFCASSPRQGNSPLHFGNGTRLTVT.

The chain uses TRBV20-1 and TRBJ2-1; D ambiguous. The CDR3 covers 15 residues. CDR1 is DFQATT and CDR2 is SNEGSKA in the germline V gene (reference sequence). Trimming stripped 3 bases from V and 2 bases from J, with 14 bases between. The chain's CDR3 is CSARIGSETYNEQFF. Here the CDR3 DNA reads TGCAGTGCTAGGATTGGCAGCGAGACCTACAATGAGCAGTTCTTC.

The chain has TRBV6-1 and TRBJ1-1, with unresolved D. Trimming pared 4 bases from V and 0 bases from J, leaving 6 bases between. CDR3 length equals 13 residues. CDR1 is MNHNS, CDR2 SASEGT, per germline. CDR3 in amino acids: CASSAPMNTEAFF. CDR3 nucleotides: TGTGCCAGCAGTGCTCCCATGAACACTGAAGCTTTCTTT.

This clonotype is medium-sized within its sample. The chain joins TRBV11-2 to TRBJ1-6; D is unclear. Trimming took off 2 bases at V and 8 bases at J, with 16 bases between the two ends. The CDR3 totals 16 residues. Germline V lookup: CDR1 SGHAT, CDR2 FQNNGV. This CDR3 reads CASSLILRPAHSPLHF. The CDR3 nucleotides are TGTGCCAGCAGCTTAATTTTGCGACCTGCTCATTCACCCCTCCACTTT.

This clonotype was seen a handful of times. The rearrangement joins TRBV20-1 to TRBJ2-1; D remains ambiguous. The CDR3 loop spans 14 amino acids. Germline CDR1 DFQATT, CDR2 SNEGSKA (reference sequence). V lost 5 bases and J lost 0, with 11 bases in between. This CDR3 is CSASPGHSYNEQFF. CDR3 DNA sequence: TGCAGTGCTTCTCCTGGGCACTCCTACAATGAGCAGTTCTTC.

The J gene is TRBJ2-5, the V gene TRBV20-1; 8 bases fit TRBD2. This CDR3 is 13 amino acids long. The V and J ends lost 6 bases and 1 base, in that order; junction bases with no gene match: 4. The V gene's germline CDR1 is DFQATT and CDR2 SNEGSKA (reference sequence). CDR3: CSARSGSQETQYF. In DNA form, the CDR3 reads TGCAGTGCCAGGAGCGGGAGCCAAGAGACCCAGTACTTC.

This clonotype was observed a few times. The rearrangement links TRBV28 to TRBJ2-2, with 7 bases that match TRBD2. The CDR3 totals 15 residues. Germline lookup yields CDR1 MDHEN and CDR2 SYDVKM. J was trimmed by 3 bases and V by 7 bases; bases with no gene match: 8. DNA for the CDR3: TGTGCCAGCAATCCTCCTAGCGGACACACCGGGGAGCTGTTTTTT. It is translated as CASNPPSGHTGELFF.

The CDR3 reads CASSKGLAGGGFINEQFF. CDR3 in DNA: TGTGCCAGCAGCAAGGGACTAGCGGGAGGCGGGTTCATCAATGAGCAGTTCTTC. The chain uses TRBV7-8 and TRBJ2-1, with TRBD2 matching 15 bases. Germline V gives CDR1 SGHVS, CDR2 FQNEAQ. V was pared by 5 bases and J by 6 bases, with 11 bases of the junction left unmatched. The CDR3 is 18 residues long.

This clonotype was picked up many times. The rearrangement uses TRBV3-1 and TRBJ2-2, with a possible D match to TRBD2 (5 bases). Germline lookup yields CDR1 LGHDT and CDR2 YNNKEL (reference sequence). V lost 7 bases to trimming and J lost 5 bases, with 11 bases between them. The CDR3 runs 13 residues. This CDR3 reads CASTPDSTGELFF. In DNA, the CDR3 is TGTGCCAGCACCCCGGACTCAACCGGGGAGCTGTTTTTT.

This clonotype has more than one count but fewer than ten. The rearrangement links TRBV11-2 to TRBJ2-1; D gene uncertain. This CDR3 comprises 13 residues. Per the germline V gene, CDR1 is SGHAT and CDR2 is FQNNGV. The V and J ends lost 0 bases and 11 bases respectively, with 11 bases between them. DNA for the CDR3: TGTGCCAGCAGCTTAGATCGGGCTAGGAAGCAGTTCTTC. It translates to CASSLDRARKQFF.

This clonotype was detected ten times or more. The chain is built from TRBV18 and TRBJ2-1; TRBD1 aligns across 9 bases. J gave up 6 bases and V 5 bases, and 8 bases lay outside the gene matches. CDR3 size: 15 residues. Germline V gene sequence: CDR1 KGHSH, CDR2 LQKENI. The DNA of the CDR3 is TGTGCCAGCTCAGGTCCGGGACAGGGTTCCAATGAGCAGTTCTTC. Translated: CASSGPGQGSNEQFF.

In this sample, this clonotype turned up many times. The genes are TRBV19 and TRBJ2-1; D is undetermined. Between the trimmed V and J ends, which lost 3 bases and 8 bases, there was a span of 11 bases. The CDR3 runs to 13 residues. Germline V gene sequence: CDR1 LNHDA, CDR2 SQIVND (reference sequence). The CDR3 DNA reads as TGTGCCAGTAGTATGGCCCTACCGGATGAGCAGTTCTTC. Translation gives CASSMALPDEQFF. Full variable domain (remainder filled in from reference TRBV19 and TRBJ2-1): DGGITQSPKYLFRKEGQNVTLSCEQNLNHDAMYWYRQDPGQGLRLIYYSQIVNDFQKGDIAEGYSVSREKKESFPLTVTSAQKNPTAFYLCASSMALPDEQFFGPGTRLTVL.

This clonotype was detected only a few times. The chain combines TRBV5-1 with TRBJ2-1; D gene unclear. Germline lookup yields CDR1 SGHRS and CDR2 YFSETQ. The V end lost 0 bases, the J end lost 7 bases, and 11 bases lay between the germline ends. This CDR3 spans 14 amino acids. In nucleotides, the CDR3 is TGCGCCAGCAGCTTGGTGGTGGTAGAAAATGAGCAGTTCTTC. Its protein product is CASSLVVVENEQFF.

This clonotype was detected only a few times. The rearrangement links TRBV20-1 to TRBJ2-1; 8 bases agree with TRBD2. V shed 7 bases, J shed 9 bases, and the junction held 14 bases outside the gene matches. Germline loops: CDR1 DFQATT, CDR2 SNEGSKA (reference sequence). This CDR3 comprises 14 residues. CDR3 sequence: CSVREGLSFSEQFF. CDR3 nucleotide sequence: TGCAGTGTCCGGGAGGGCCTTTCTTTTAGTGAGCAGTTCTTC.

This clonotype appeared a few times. The CDR3 DNA sequence: TGTGCCAGCAGCTCTAGGACTGCTGATACGCAGTATTTT. Protein sequence: CASSSRTADTQYF. This chain connects TRBV5-5 to TRBJ2-3; possible D gene TRBD2, 5 bases. Looked up from germline, CDR1 is SGHKS and CDR2 is YYEKEE (reference sequence). V lost 3 bases and J lost 6, with 11 bases in between. CDR3 length: 13 residues. Filled out from reference TRBV5-5 and TRBJ2-3, the complete variable domain reads DAGVTQSPTHLIKTRGQQVTLRCSPISGHKSVSWYQQVLGQGPQFIFQYYEKEERGRGNFPDRFSARQFPNYSSELNVNALLLGDSALYLCASSSRTADTQYFGPGTRLTVL.

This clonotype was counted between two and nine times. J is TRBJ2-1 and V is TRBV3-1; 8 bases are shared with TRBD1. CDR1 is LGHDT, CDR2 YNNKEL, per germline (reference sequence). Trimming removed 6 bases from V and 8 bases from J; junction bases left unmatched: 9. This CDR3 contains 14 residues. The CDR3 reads CASRGTGQGDEQFF. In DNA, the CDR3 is TGTGCCAGCAGGGGAACAGGACAGGGTGATGAGCAGTTCTTC.